The 23 T cell receptor beta chains presented below share a single source sample, sequenced in a study of blood T cell repertoires in COVID-19. Here immunoSEQ multiplex PCR was the method, and the copy in TCRdb shows in-frame clones only, minus some. This table holds 150,000 or so clones, roughly 80% found once. Specimen: peripheral blood. These TCRs come from a man at least 80 years old with acute or convalescent COVID-19.

This clone occurred once. This chain uses TRBV27 with TRBJ2-2; D perhaps matches TRBD2 (5 bases). V was pared by 3 bases and J by 6 bases, with 20 bases between. CDR1 MNHEY and CDR2 SMNVEV come from the germline V gene (reference sequence). The CDR3 totals 17 residues. The CDR3: CASSFSRGLTVSGELFF. The CDR3 DNA reads as TGTGCCAGCAGTTTTTCACGAGGACTCACTGTCTCCGGGGAGCTGTTTTTT.

This rearrangement joins TRBV13 to TRBJ2-1, with D unclear. Trimming took 1 base from V and 9 from J, leaving 10 bases between them. The germline CDR1 and CDR2 sequences are PRHDT and FYEKMQ (reference sequence). CDR3 size: 13 residues. CDR3: CASSLAQAGEQFF. The CDR3, as DNA: TGTGCCAGCAGCTTAGCCCAGGCAGGTGAGCAGTTCTTC.

The chain recombines TRBV6-4 with TRBJ2-7; TRBD2 agrees at 7 bases. The germline V gene has CDR1 MRHNA and CDR2 SNTAGT. After removal of 4 bases from V and 10 bases from J, the junction contained 1 base not matched to a gene. This CDR3 contains 10 residues. CDR3 DNA sequence: TGTGCCAGCAGTGCGGGAGGACAGTACGTC. Protein sequence: CASSAGGQYV.

The chain recombines TRBV6-5 with TRBJ2-2; tentative D call: TRBD2 (6 bases). Germline V gives CDR1 MNHEY, CDR2 SVGAGI. The length of the CDR3 is 15 residues. Trimming took 4 bases from V and 6 from J, leaving 15 bases between them. The CDR3 bases are TGTGCCAGCAGTTCACCTGGCGGGGACCCCGGGGAGCTGTTTTTT. The encoded protein is CASSSPGGDPGELFF.

There are a few counts of this clone. The rearrangement uses TRBV14 and TRBJ1-6; 7 nucleotides line up with TRBD1. CDR1 is SGHDN and CDR2 is FVKESK in the germline V gene. The CDR3 is 14 amino acids. V was clipped by 5 bases and J by 9 bases; unmatched bases: 7. For the CDR3, the DNA is TGTGCCAGCAGCTATGGGACAGCCGCTTCACCCCTCCACTTT. Amino acid sequence: CASSYGTAASPLHF.

This chain joins TRBV5-1 and TRBJ1-1; D gene uncertain. Looked up from germline, CDR1 is SGHRS and CDR2 is YFSETQ. The CDR3 sequence is 13 residues long. V lost 2 bases to trimming and J lost 1 base, with 6 bases between them. The CDR3 loop is CASSLQSNTEAFF. The CDR3 DNA sequence: TGCGCCAGCAGCTTACAGTCGAACACTGAAGCTTTCTTT.

The rearrangement joins TRBV2 to TRBJ2-3, with 7 bases fitting TRBD2. This CDR3 spans 15 amino acids. Per the germline V gene, CDR1 is SNHLY and CDR2 is FYNNEI. V shed 6 bases and J 1 base; nucleotides not matched to a gene: 7. The CDR3 region has the DNA TGTGCCAGCAGCGGGGACTATGGGGGCACAGATACGCAGTATTTT. Its translation is CASSGDYGGTDTQYF.

The chain employs TRBV7-6 and TRBJ2-1; TRBD2 matches at 9 bases. Germline lookup yields CDR1 SGHVS and CDR2 FNYEAQ. CDR3 length: 15 amino acids. V shed 6 bases, J shed 10 bases, and the junction held 13 bases outside the gene matches. The DNA for the CDR3 is TGTGCCAGCAGGGGGGAAGGACTAGCGACTAGCGAGCAGTTCTTC. Its protein is CASRGEGLATSEQFF. Using reference TRBV7-6 and TRBJ2-1 for the parts outside the CDR3, the full variable domain is GAGVSQSPRYKVTKRGQDVALRCDPISGHVSLYWYRQALGQGPEFLTYFNYEAQQDKSGLPNDRFSAERPEGSISTLTIQRTEQRDSAMYRCASRGEGLATSEQFFGPGTRLTVL.

The genes are TRBV5-8 and TRBJ1-4; 9 nucleotides agree with TRBD1. The CDR3 is made up of 14 amino acids. The junction had 1 base not matched to a gene; V was cut back by 0 bases and J by 7 bases. The germline gives CDR1 SGHTS, CDR2 YDEGEE. CDR3 region: CASSLGDRVEKLFF. CDR3 sequence (DNA): TGTGCCAGCAGCTTGGGGGACAGGGTTGAAAAACTGTTTTTT.

This clone turned up a few times. The chain links TRBV6-2 or TRBV6-3 to TRBJ2-6; TRBD1 aligns across 7 bases. V shed 5 bases and J 2 bases; nucleotides not matched to a gene: 6. The CDR3 runs 16 residues. Germline CDR1 is MNHEY and CDR2 is SVGEGT. CDR3 protein: CASSRDSIPGANVLTF. The CDR3 DNA is TGTGCCAGCAGTAGGGACAGCATCCCTGGGGCCAACGTCCTGACTTTC.

On this clone itself: The junction differs from germline at one of its ends, possibly a read error. The chain links TRBV11-2 to TRBJ2-3; no clear D. In germline, CDR1 is SGHAT, CDR2 FQNNGV. The CDR3 has 13 residues. The CDR3 sequence is CASNLDDWDTQYF. CDR3 coding DNA: TGTGCCAGCAACTTAGACGACTGGGATACGCAGTATTTT.

The rearrangement uses TRBV5-1 and TRBJ2-2; tentative D call: TRBD1 (7 bases). Per the germline V gene, CDR1 is SGHRS and CDR2 is YFSETQ. V lost 1 base and J lost 6, with 10 bases in between. The CDR3 consists of 14 residues. CDR3 residues: CASSLLRGAGELFF. Here the CDR3 DNA reads TGCGCCAGCAGCTTGCTCAGGGGGGCCGGGGAGCTGTTTTTT.

V gene TRBV28 combines with J gene TRBJ1-1, with 8 bases lining up with TRBD1. V lost 7 bases, J lost 4 bases, and 8 bases stayed unmatched. Germline V gene data show CDR1 as MDHEN and CDR2 as SYDVKM. The CDR3 extends over 14 amino acids. CDR3 loop: CASNPGGGFTEAFF. DNA for the CDR3: TGTGCCAGCAATCCAGGGGGCGGTTTCACTGAAGCTTTCTTT.

V gene TRBV18 combines with J gene TRBJ1-6; unclear D gene. V was cut by 3 bases and J by 8 bases, with 5 bases left in between. Per germline, CDR1 KGHSH and CDR2 LQKENI. The CDR3 consists of 12 residues. The CDR3 nucleotides are TGTGCCAGCTCACCGCCAGATTCACCCCTCCACTTT. Translation gives CASSPPDSPLHF.

The J gene is TRBJ2-3, the V gene TRBV4-2, with 7 bases aligning to TRBD1. Germline V gene sequence: CDR1 LGHNA, CDR2 YNFKEQ. The V and J ends lost 1 base and 2 bases, in that order; junction bases with no gene match: 12. The CDR3 is made up of 18 amino acids. In DNA form, the CDR3 reads TGTGCCAGCAGCCAAGGAACAGGGGACCTTAGTTTCACAGATACGCAGTATTTT. The encoded protein is CASSQGTGDLSFTDTQYF.

The chain combines TRBV3-1 (or the pseudogene TRBV3-2) with TRBJ2-2; maybe TRBD1 (6 bases). The CDR3 extends over 14 amino acids. The germline V gene has CDR1 LGHDT and CDR2 YNNKEL (reference sequence). V gave up 4 bases and J gave up 4 bases, with 10 bases separating them. The CDR3 loop is CASSLQGSTGELFF. CDR3 coding DNA: TGTGCCAGCAGCCTCCAGGGGTCCACCGGGGAGCTGTTTTTT.

This clone is a singleton in its sample. The chain employs TRBV7-3 and TRBJ1-1; D may be TRBD1 (5 bases). Germline V lookup: CDR1 SGHTA, CDR2 FQGTGA. Trimming stripped 2 bases from V and 0 bases from J, with 10 bases between. This CDR3 is built from 15 residues. The CDR3 here is CASSLQGSMNTEAFF. Here the CDR3 DNA reads TGTGCCAGCAGCTTACAGGGTAGCATGAACACTGAAGCTTTCTTT. The variable domain in full, with the rest retrieved from reference TRBV7-3 and TRBJ1-1, is GAGVSQTPSNKVTEKGKYVELRCDPISGHTALYWYRQSLGQGPEFLIYFQGTGAADDSGLPNDRFFAVRPEGSVSTLKIQRTERGDSAVYLCASSLQGSMNTEAFFGQGTRLTVV.

This rearrangement joins TRBV29-1 to TRBJ1-4; maybe TRBD1 (6 bases). CDR1 and CDR2 from the germline V gene are SQVTM and ANQGSEA. CDR3 length: 15 amino acids. V was trimmed by 1 base and J by 8 bases, leaving 17 bases between them. DNA for the CDR3: TGCAGCGTTGAAGGCAACACCGAGGGGGACGAAAAACTGTTTTTT. Translation: CSVEGNTEGDEKLFF.

V is TRBV4-3 and J is TRBJ2-3, with TRBD2 identical over 9 bases. Germline V lookup: CDR1 LGHNA, CDR2 YSLEER. CDR3 size: 17 residues. V lost 0 bases to trimming and J lost 1 base; unmatched junction nucleotides: 5. Written as DNA, the CDR3 is TGCGCCAGCAGCCAAGAAGCTCTAGCGGGGCGCACAGATACGCAGTATTTT. This sequence encodes CASSQEALAGRTDTQYF.

The chain carries TRBV6-5 and TRBJ1-2, with 7 bases identical to TRBD1. This CDR3 is 14 amino acids long. Losses at the gene ends were 10 bases for V and 0 bases for J; bases not matched to a gene: 8. Germline V lookup: CDR1 MNHEY, CDR2 SVGAGI. DNA of the CDR3: TGTGCCACTAAAGGGGGCGTAGCTAACTATGGCTACACCTTC. Its translation is CATKGGVANYGYTF.

This clone was counted once. CDR3 protein: CSVRDRVSSYNEQFF. For the CDR3, the DNA is TGCAGCGTCCGAGACAGGGTTAGCTCCTACAATGAGCAGTTCTTC. This chain joins TRBV29-1 and TRBJ2-1, with 7 bases matching TRBD1. With 6 bases clipped from V and 0 bases from J, the junction kept 8 bases outside the gene matches. Per germline, CDR1 SQVTM and CDR2 ANQGSEA. The CDR3 extends over 15 amino acids.

The V and J genes are TRBV6-6 and TRBJ2-1, with a possible D match to TRBD2 (7 bases). Germline V lookup: CDR1 MNHNY, CDR2 SVGAGI (reference sequence). The CDR3 spans 12 residues. The V end was cut by 5 bases, the J end by 10 bases, with 12 bases between. The CDR3 loop reads CASSPGGPEQFF. CDR3 sequence (DNA): TGTGCCAGCAGTCCCGGGGGGCCCGAGCAGTTCTTC.

The J gene is TRBJ2-1, the V gene TRBV6-5, with 10 bases matching TRBD1. With V trimmed by 4 bases and J by 7 bases, 4 bases remained unmatched. The CDR3 runs 14 residues. Germline V gene data show CDR1 as MNHEY and CDR2 as SVGAGI. The CDR3 is CASSLTGGVNEQFF. CDR3 coding DNA: TGTGCCAGCAGTTTGACAGGGGGCGTGAATGAGCAGTTCTTC.